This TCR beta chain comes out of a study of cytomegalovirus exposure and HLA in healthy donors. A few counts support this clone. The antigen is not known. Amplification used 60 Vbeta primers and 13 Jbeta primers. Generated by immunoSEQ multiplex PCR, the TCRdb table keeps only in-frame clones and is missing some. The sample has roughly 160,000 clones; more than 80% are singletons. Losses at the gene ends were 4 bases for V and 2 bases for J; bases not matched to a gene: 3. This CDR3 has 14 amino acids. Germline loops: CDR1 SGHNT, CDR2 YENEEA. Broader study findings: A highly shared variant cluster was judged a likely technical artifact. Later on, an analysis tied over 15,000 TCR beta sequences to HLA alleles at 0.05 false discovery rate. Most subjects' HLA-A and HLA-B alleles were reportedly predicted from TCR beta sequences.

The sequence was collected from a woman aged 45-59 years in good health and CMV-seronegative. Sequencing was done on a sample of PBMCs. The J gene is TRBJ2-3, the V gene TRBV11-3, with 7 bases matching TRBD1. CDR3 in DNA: TGTGCCAGCAGCTCCGGACAGGCCACAGATACGCAGTATTTT. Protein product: CASSSGQATDTQYF. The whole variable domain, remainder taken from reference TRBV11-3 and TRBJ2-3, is EAGVVQSPRYKIIEKKQPVAFWCNPISGHNTLYWYLQNLGQGPELLIRYENEEAVDDSQLPKDRFSAERLKGVDSTLKIQPAELGDSAVYLCASSSGQATDTQYFGPGTRLTVL.